Each of the 31 T cell receptor beta chains below was sequenced from the same sample in a study of T cells in Graves' hyperthyroidism and ophthalmopathy. TCR beta CDR3 regions were amplified from RNA transcripts. A first-round RT-PCR of the TCR CDR3 used the HTBI primer set. TCRdb reanalysed the multiplex PCR reads using MiXCR and keeps one entry per CDR3 protein. The profile shows hundreds of thousands of distinct CDR3 sequences, around 15% of them singletons. Sample: blood. The receptors stem from a woman aged 60 to 75 with Graves' ophthalmopathy.

This clonotype was seen more than once but under ten times. Germline and junction disagree at one end, which may indicate a read error. The chain uses TRBV27 and TRBJ1-4, with 7 bases matching TRBD1. The CDR3 contains 17 residues. Germline V gene sequence: CDR1 MNHEY, CDR2 SMNVEV (reference sequence). The CDR3 coding sequence is TGTGCCAGCAGTTTAAGGGGGCACCCGGGGACTAATGAAAAACTGCTTTTT. Protein product: CASSLRGHPGTNEKLLF.

This clonotype was observed a handful of times. This chain's CDR3 is CASSQEGRVGRDEQFF. In DNA form, the CDR3 reads TGTGCCAGCAGCCAAGAAGGGCGGGTGGGACGGGATGAGCAGTTCTTC. The chain combines TRBV14 with TRBJ2-1; D might be TRBD1 or TRBD2, each matching 5 bases. The CDR3 covers 16 residues. Trimming took 0 bases from V and 8 from J, leaving 17 bases between them. The germline V gene has CDR1 SGHDN and CDR2 FVKESK.

In this sample, this clonotype turned up once. Being one base from a much bigger clone, this may be a read error. The chain is built from TRBV5-6 and TRBJ1-2; a weak D match, TRBD1 (5 bases). The CDR3 runs 13 residues. Looked up from germline, CDR1 is SGHDT and CDR2 is YYEEEE. The CDR3 bases are TGTGTCAGCACCTCGCCAGGGTACTATGGCTACACCTTC. Its translation is CVSTSPGYYGYTF.

The chain links TRBV19 to TRBJ2-3; D perhaps matches TRBD2 (7 bases). The CDR3 spans 14 residues. In germline, CDR1 is LNHDA, CDR2 SQIVND (reference sequence). Trimming removed 7 bases at V and 3 bases at J, with 14 bases between. The DNA for the CDR3 is TGTGCCAGTACCGGGGGGCGGGGAACAGATACGCAGTATTTT. Amino acids: CASTGGRGTDTQYF.

The chain links TRBV7-3 to TRBJ2-2; D is uncertain. Germline loops: CDR1 SGHTA, CDR2 FQGTGA. This CDR3 contains 16 residues. V lost 4 bases and J 2 bases, leaving 14 bases between the germline ends. The DNA for the CDR3 is TGTGCCAGCAGCTCCTTGCCGGCAGTAAACACCGGGGAGCTGTTTTTT. Translation gives CASSSLPAVNTGELFF.

This clonotype was seen at least ten times. This chain connects TRBV11-2 to TRBJ2-3; no clear D gene. V was pared by 0 bases and J by 1 base, with 8 bases between. The V gene's germline CDR1 is SGHAT and CDR2 FQNNGV. CDR3 size: 15 residues. CDR3 loop: CASSLEVGRTDTQYF. As DNA, the CDR3 is TGTGCCAGCAGCTTAGAGGTGGGCCGCACAGATACGCAGTATTTT.

This clonotype has just a few counts. The V and J genes are TRBV11-3 and TRBJ2-2; 12 nucleotides agree with TRBD2. This CDR3 has 18 residues. Per the germline V gene, CDR1 is SGHNT and CDR2 is YENEEA. Losses at the gene ends were 3 bases for V and 5 bases for J; bases not matched to a gene: 10. DNA of the CDR3: TGTGCCAGCAGCTTTCGGCCTAGCGGGAGGGCCGATACCGGGGAGCTGTTTTTT. Protein product: CASSFRPSGRADTGELFF.

This clonotype was counted many times. The V and J genes are TRBV28 and TRBJ2-5; D possibly corresponds to TRBD1 (5 bases). Germline lookup yields CDR1 MDHEN and CDR2 SYDVKM. V lost 6 bases, J lost 2 bases, and 13 bases lay in between. The CDR3 runs to 14 residues. CDR3 nucleotides: TGTGCCAGCAGACCTAGACAGTTTCAAGAGACCCAGTACTTC. This encodes CASRPRQFQETQYF.

The chain recombines TRBV28 with TRBJ2-7; the D is unclear. CDR1 and CDR2 from the germline V gene are MDHEN and SYDVKM. The V and J ends lost 6 bases and 0 bases respectively, with 12 bases between them. The CDR3 is made up of 14 amino acids. The CDR3 spells CASRVDQFSYEQYF. CDR3 in DNA: TGTGCCAGCAGGGTCGACCAGTTCTCCTACGAGCAGTACTTC.

Many counts were recorded for this clonotype. V is TRBV3-1 and J is TRBJ1-1; possibly TRBD1 for D (5 bases). The CDR3 length is 14 residues. V was pared by 2 bases and J by 3 bases, with 10 bases between. Germline lookup yields CDR1 LGHDT and CDR2 YNNKEL (reference sequence). The CDR3 protein is CASSQMGGYTEAFF. The CDR3 bases are TGTGCCAGCAGCCAAATGGGGGGGTACACTGAAGCTTTCTTT.

The rearrangement uses TRBV20-1 and TRBJ1-2, with D tentatively TRBD1 (5 bases). The length of the CDR3 is 13 residues. With 2 bases removed from V and 8 bases from J, the gap between germline ends came to 15 bases. The germline V gene has CDR1 DFQATT and CDR2 SNEGSKA (reference sequence). CDR3 nucleotides: TGCAGTGCTAGATGGGGGGACTCGAGAGGCTACACCTTC. This sequence encodes CSARWGDSRGYTF.

The sample holds a few counts of this clonotype. The V gene is TRBV28, the J gene TRBJ1-4; weak D call: TRBD1 (5 bases). V gave up 6 bases and J gave up 4 bases, with 12 bases separating them. Germline V lookup: CDR1 MDHEN, CDR2 SYDVKM. The CDR3 is 14 residues long. The CDR3 nucleotides read TGTGCCAGCAGCCCCTCCGGGGGTAATGAAAAACTGTTTTTT. Its protein is CASSPSGGNEKLFF.

Ten or more counts support this clonotype. J is TRBJ2-7 and V is TRBV6-2 or TRBV6-3; D possibly corresponds to TRBD2 (5 bases). The CDR3 contains 12 residues. V gave up 8 bases and J gave up 3 bases, with 11 bases separating them. Germline-derived CDR1 and CDR2 are MNHEY and SVGEGT. The CDR3 reads CASGRDYYEQYF. As DNA, the CDR3 is TGTGCCAGCGGCCGGGATTACTACGAGCAGTACTTC.

The V gene is TRBV5-1, the J gene TRBJ2-7; 7 nucleotides line up with TRBD2. The germline gives CDR1 SGHRS, CDR2 YFSETQ. The junction had 13 bases not matched to a gene; V was cut back by 0 bases and J by 4 bases. The CDR3 is made up of 17 amino acids. In nucleotides, the CDR3 is TGCGCCAGCAGCTTGGGTTCTGGCGGGAGTCTGTTTTACGAGCAGTACTTC. It encodes CASSLGSGGSLFYEQYF.

Comments on this clonotype: No conserved phenylalanine or tryptophan ends this CDR3, so it is likely a read error. The rearrangement links TRBV20-1 to TRBJ1-5; D is unresolved. Germline-derived CDR1 and CDR2 are DFQATT and SNEGSKA (reference sequence). The CDR3 runs 13 residues. V lost 3 bases to trimming and J lost 1 base, with 7 bases between them. The CDR3 nucleotides are TGCAGTGCTAGTTGGGCCAGCAATCAGCCCCAGCATCTT. Its translation: CSASWASNQPQHL.

The sample holds many counts of this clonotype. This chain uses TRBV12-3 or TRBV12-4 with TRBJ1-1; D not certain. CDR3 length: 12 amino acids. Trimming removed 6 bases at V and 1 base at J, with 6 bases between. The CDR3 nucleotides are TGTGCCAGCAGGTACGGGAACACTGAAGCTTTCTTT. Its translation is CASRYGNTEAFF.

The chain is built from TRBV28 and TRBJ1-1; D not resolved. Germline CDR1 is MDHEN and CDR2 is SYDVKM. The CDR3 is 13 residues long. V was pared by 4 bases and J by 3 bases, with 9 bases between. The CDR3 sequence: CASSSATYTEAFF. CDR3 DNA sequence: TGTGCCAGCAGTTCCGCTACCTACACTGAAGCTTTCTTT.

As concerns this clonotype: A much larger clone lies a single base off, so this may be a read error. The rearrangement uses TRBV3-1 and TRBJ1-3, with D tentatively TRBD1 (5 bases). CDR3 length: 15 residues. Germline loops: CDR1 LGHDT, CDR2 YNNKEL (reference sequence). V shed 6 bases and J shed 2 bases, with 14 bases lying between them. The CDR3 spells CASSPHGATGNTIYF. CDR3 nucleotides: TGTGCCAGCAGTCCCCATGGGGCTACTGGAAACACCATATATTTT.

V is TRBV28 and J is TRBJ2-3, with 9 nucleotides matching TRBD1. Germline V gene data show CDR1 as MDHEN and CDR2 as SYDVKM. The CDR3 sequence is 15 residues long. V gave up 5 bases and J gave up 2 bases; unmatched junction bases: 5. CDR3 bases: TGTGCCAGCAGTCCTGGGACAGGGAACACAGATACGCAGTATTTT. Translation gives CASSPGTGNTDTQYF.

The sample holds many counts of this clonotype. CDR3 in amino acids: CATGTRNTGELFF. The CDR3 DNA reads as TGTGCCACCGGGACTAGAAACACCGGGGAGCTGTTTTTT. V and J are TRBV15 and TRBJ2-2, with 8 bases aligning to TRBD2. V shed 8 bases and J 2 bases; nucleotides not matched to a gene: 1. Germline CDR1 and CDR2: LNHNV and YYDKDF (reference sequence). CDR3 length: 13 residues.

Concerning this clonotype: Being one base from a much bigger clone, this may be a read error. CDR3 in amino acids: CANSSTGTGRAEQYF. CDR3 DNA: TGTGCCAACAGCTCCACCGGGACAGGGAGGGCCGAGCAGTACTTC. V usage is TRBV7-2 and J usage is TRBJ2-7, with TRBD1 identical over 9 bases. The CDR3 is made up of 15 amino acids. Germline V gene lookup returns CDR1 SGHTA and CDR2 FQGNSA.

This clonotype occurred a few times. The rearrangement links TRBV7-3 to TRBJ1-1, with TRBD1 matching 8 bases. The ends lost 5 bases at V and 4 bases at J; junction bases unmatched: 12. From germline, CDR1 is SGHTA and CDR2 FQGTGA. This CDR3 contains 16 residues. The CDR3 protein is CASSPTGGSMFTEAFF. CDR3 nucleotide sequence: TGTGCCAGCAGCCCAACAGGGGGTAGCATGTTCACTGAAGCTTTCTTT.

This clonotype appeared many times. This chain links TRBV5-5 with TRBJ2-1; maybe TRBD1 (6 bases). V shed 0 bases and J shed 0 bases, with 7 bases lying between them. Germline CDR1 is SGHKS and CDR2 is YYEKEE (reference sequence). This CDR3 is 15 amino acids long. In DNA, the CDR3 is TGTGCCAGCAGCTTGGACAGGGTCTCCTACAATGAGCAGTTCTTC. Its protein is CASSLDRVSYNEQFF.

The table lists this clonotype with many counts. The genes are TRBV30 and TRBJ2-3, with unresolved D. V lost 0 bases and J 2 bases, leaving 9 bases between the germline ends. The CDR3 is 14 amino acids. CDR1 and CDR2 (germline): GTSNPN, SVGIG (reference sequence). The CDR3, as DNA: TGTGCCTGGAGTGTACGACTCAACACAGATACGCAGTATTTT. Amino acids: CAWSVRLNTDTQYF.

This clonotype has at least ten counts. The chain is built from TRBV3-1 and TRBJ1-5, with D possibly matching TRBD1 (5 bases). CDR1 is LGHDT and CDR2 is YNNKEL in the germline V gene (reference sequence). The V end lost 1 base, the J end lost 7 bases, and 11 bases lay between the germline ends. This CDR3 is 14 amino acids long. The CDR3 bases are TGTGCCAGCAGCCAAGCCCACCGGGGGCAGCCCCAGCATTTT. It specifies CASSQAHRGQPQHF.

This clonotype has ten or more counts. The chain carries TRBV24-1 and TRBJ2-5; D is perhaps TRBD1 (6 bases). Trimming took 4 bases from V and 4 from J, leaving 18 bases between them. The CDR3 has 16 amino acids. Germline CDR1 reads KGHDR; CDR2 reads SFDVKD. The CDR3 DNA is TGTGCCACCAGTGACCCGGGACATCCCCAGGGAGAGACCCAGTACTTC. The encoded protein is CATSDPGHPQGETQYF.

In regard to this clonotype: A read error is possible here, since a much larger clone lies one base away. This sequence joins TRBV13 and TRBJ2-3, with D tentatively TRBD1 (6 bases). Germline loops: CDR1 PRHDT, CDR2 FYEKMQ (reference sequence). The CDR3 has 13 amino acids. CDR3 sequence (DNA): TGTGCCAGCAGCTTATCAGCGACAGGTACGCAGTATTTT. It encodes CASSLSATGTQYF. Complete variable domain (other parts from reference TRBV13 and TRBJ2-3): AAGVIQSPRHLIKEKRETATLKCYPIPRHDTVYWYQQGPGQDPQFLISFYEKMQSDKGSIPDRFSAQQFSDYHSELNMSSLELGDSALYFCASSLSATGTQYFGPGTRLTVL.

At least ten counts were recorded for this clonotype. J is TRBJ2-1 and V is TRBV7-3; TRBD2 aligns across 9 bases. From germline, CDR1 is SGHTA and CDR2 FQGTGA. The trim removed 5 bases at V and 5 bases at J, leaving 10 bases unmatched. The CDR3 contains 16 residues. The CDR3 nucleotides are TGTGCCAGCAGCCCCCTGGCGGGAGGGCCCCACAATGAGCAGTTCTTC. It yields the protein CASSPLAGGPHNEQFF.

The table lists this clonotype with a few counts. V usage is TRBV14 and J usage is TRBJ1-2; the D is unclear. CDR1 SGHDN and CDR2 FVKESK come from the germline V gene. This CDR3 is built from 14 residues. V was trimmed by 0 bases and J by 8 bases, leaving 13 bases between them. DNA for the CDR3: TGTGCCAGCAGCCAAGACAGGTTCCGGCTGGGCTACACCTTC. This codes for CASSQDRFRLGYTF.

In its sample, this clonotype was seen many times. V is TRBV7-6 and J is TRBJ2-3, with 9 bases that match TRBD2. Germline loops: CDR1 SGHVS, CDR2 FNYEAQ. Trimming took 6 bases from V and 4 from J; bases not matched to a gene: 11. This CDR3 is 16 amino acids long. This chain's CDR3 is CASRVRAGGGSDTQYF. DNA of the CDR3: TGTGCCAGCAGGGTCCGGGCGGGAGGGGGATCAGATACGCAGTATTTT.

This clonotype has only a few counts. This sequence joins TRBV5-1 and TRBJ2-3; the D is unclear. The V gene's germline CDR1 is SGHRS and CDR2 YFSETQ. The CDR3 covers 12 residues. V was cut by 0 bases and J by 6 bases, with 5 bases left in between. The CDR3 sequence: CASSLVMDTQYF. The CDR3 DNA sequence: TGCGCCAGCAGCTTGGTGATGGATACGCAGTATTTT. The full variable domain, rest sourced from reference TRBV5-1 and TRBJ2-3, is KAGVTQTPRYLIKTRGQQVTLSCSPISGHRSVSWYQQTPGQGLQFLFEYFSETQRNKGNFPGRFSGRQFSNSRSEMNVSTLELGDSALYLCASSLVMDTQYFGPGTRLTVL.